This TCR beta chain stems from a study of identical twins. TCRdb re-called the 5' RACE reads through MiXCR, storing one row per CDR3 protein. The sample lists a few hundred thousand distinct CDR3 sequences; 8.5% to 10% were seen once. Germline values: CDR1 WNHNN, CDR2 SYGVQD (reference sequence). The CDR3 has 13 amino acids. J gave up 7 bases and V 4 bases, and 6 bases lay outside the gene matches. This clonotype was seen a few times. The sequence came from a woman between 50 and 59 years old in good health. The chain carries TRBV10-1 and TRBJ2-7, with 8 positions matching TRBD2. Sequencing was performed on naive T cells sorted from blood. The CDR3 here is CASSAGLAGEQYV. In DNA, the CDR3 is TGCGCCAGCAGTGCTGGACTAGCTGGGGAGCAGTACGTC.